Below, one T cell receptor beta chain is given with its context. The antigen remains undetermined. Only in-frame clones appear in the TCRdb table, and some are missing; sequencing was by immunoSEQ multiplex PCR. The table shows about 86,000 clones, with 88% occurring only once. The record originates from a study of graft-versus-host responses after intestinal transplantation. Study details: Following induction with anti-thymocyte globulin, all recipients were given tacrolimus and steroids for three to four years. Study-wide points: GvH clones turned up in recipient marrow; some had shown up first in ileum or blood.

Germline V gene sequence: CDR1 SGHDN, CDR2 FVKESK. CDR3 length: 16 residues. Trimming stripped 1 base from V and 4 bases from J, with 17 bases between. This sequence joins TRBV14 and TRBJ2-7, with D possibly being TRBD1 (6 bases). The sample here was unstimulated CD4+ T cells sorted from spleen or lymph node cells, taken before transplant. This clonotype was obtained from a human donor who was the organ donor for an intestinal transplant. The CDR3 DNA follows: TGTGCCAGCAGCCAAGTTCGGGGCAGGGGTTCGTACGAGCAGTACTTC. Protein product: CASSQVRGRGSYEQYF.